The text below deals with one TCR beta chain. This sample was taken from a study of blood T cell repertoires in COVID-19. As for the study in general: PBMCs, B-cell-depleted T cells, or T cells provided the cDNA or gDNA that made up the material.

V lost 4 bases, J lost 4 bases, and 11 bases lay in between. The V gene's germline CDR1 is SGDLS and CDR2 YYNGEE. CDR3 length: 13 residues. Enrolment of Seattle patients took place during active infection, and they were followed longitudinally. Authors' processing steps: The assay estimated nucleated cells by amplifying reference gene primers. Method: immunoSEQ multiplex PCR; TCRdb's copy keeps in-frame clones and lacks some. The V and J calls and the clone size are those of that table, but D and trimming were determined from the DNA. The data show some 400,000 clones, around 87% seen once. The source is a woman in her 30s with COVID-19, enrolled during active disease. Sequences were obtained from peripheral blood. This chain connects TRBV9 to TRBJ1-1; D is unresolved. The CDR3 protein is CASSTTRGTEAFF. DNA for the CDR3: TGTGCCAGCAGCACCACGCGGGGCACTGAAGCTTTCTTT. Drawing the rest from reference TRBV9 and TRBJ1-1, the complete variable domain is DSGVTQTPKHLITATGQRVTLRCSPRSGDLSVYWYQQSLDQGLQFLIQYYNGEERAKGNILERFSAQQFPDLHSELNLSSLELGDSALYFCASSTTRGTEAFFGQGTRLTVV.